The 25 T cell receptor beta chains listed next were all sequenced from one sample in a study of low-dose radiotherapy and immunotherapy resistance in tumors. Sample time point: before trial treatment. Primers targeting TRAV and TRBV primed first-strand cDNA, covering alpha and beta chains. A constant-region primer paired with the V-primer adapter amplified TCRs over approximately 18 PCR cycles. Each CDR3 protein gets one entry after TCRdb re-called the reads with MiXCR. The table records some 57,000 distinct CDR3 sequences, about 25% of them present only once. This specimen consisted of PBMCs, obtained before treatment. Receptors originate from a male donor with prostate cancer.

This clonotype occurred a few times. In nucleotides, the CDR3 is TGTGCCGCGGAAAAGGGACTAGCGACCGGGGAGCTGTTTTTT. Amino acids: CAAEKGLATGELFF. The chain links TRBV5-4 to TRBJ2-2; TRBD2 matches at 10 bases. J lost 5 bases, V lost 10 bases, and 8 bases had no gene match. This CDR3 has 14 residues. Germline CDR1 reads SGHNT; CDR2 reads YYREEE (reference sequence).

This clonotype was found many times. The genes are TRBV6-5 and TRBJ2-7; TRBD2 agrees at 13 bases. The junction had 15 bases not matched to a gene; V was cut back by 2 bases and J by 2 bases. CDR3 length: 20 amino acids. The germline CDR1 and CDR2 sequences are MNHEY and SVGAGI. CDR3 loop: CASSYVFRLAGGLRTYEQYF. CDR3 nucleotides: TGTGCCAGCAGTTACGTTTTCCGACTAGCGGGAGGACTGAGGACCTACGAGCAGTACTTC.

This clonotype showed up many times. The CDR3 sequence is CASSIPGKNTGELFF. In DNA, the CDR3 is TGTGCCAGCAGCATACCGGGAAAGAACACCGGGGAGCTGTTTTTT. The J gene is TRBJ2-2, the V gene TRBV13, with D possibly matching TRBD2 (5 bases). Trimming stripped 5 bases from V and 1 base from J, with 11 bases between. Germline V gene lookup returns CDR1 PRHDT and CDR2 FYEKMQ (reference sequence). The CDR3 length is 15 residues.

This clonotype was found many times. V gene TRBV6-2 or TRBV6-3 combines with J gene TRBJ2-2, with 13 bases identical to TRBD2. The CDR3 extends over 17 amino acids. Germline-derived CDR1 and CDR2 are MNHEY and SVGEGT. The J segment lost 3 bases and the V segment lost 4 bases, leaving 5 bases of the junction unmatched. In DNA, the CDR3 is TGTGCCAGCAGTTCCGAGGGACTAGCGGGATACACCGGGGAGCTGTTTTTT. Translated: CASSSEGLAGYTGELFF.

By share, this clonotype ranks as medium-sized. The chain couples TRBV28 to TRBJ2-3; the D gene is possibly TRBD1 (5 bases). This CDR3 spans 15 amino acids. The V gene's germline CDR1 is MDHEN and CDR2 SYDVKM. V gave up 3 bases and J gave up 0 bases, with 10 bases separating them. CDR3 region: CASSFDSGSTDTQYF. The CDR3 DNA sequence: TGTGCCAGCAGTTTTGACAGTGGAAGCACAGATACGCAGTATTTT. Combining the CDR3 with reference TRBV28 and TRBJ2-3 gives the whole variable domain DVKVTQSSRYLVKRTGEKVFLECVQDMDHENMFWYRQDPGLGLRLIYFSYDVKMKEKGDIPEGYSVSREKKERFSLILESASTNQTSMYLCASSFDSGSTDTQYFGPGTRLTVL.

With respect to this clonotype: The DNA is omitted, as the CDR3 cannot be located on it reliably, and the CDR3 follows TCRdb's listing. The chain couples TRBV12-3 or TRBV12-4 to TRBJ2-2; the table's D call, TRBD2, has no DNA check behind it. Inclusive of both ends, the CDR3 amounts to 17 amino acids. CDR3 loop: CASSLDAGAHTGELFFF.

This clonotype was observed at least ten times. The V gene is TRBV12-3 or TRBV12-4, the J gene TRBJ1-2, with D tentatively TRBD1 (5 bases). The CDR3 sequence is 15 residues long. The V and J ends lost 6 bases and 8 bases respectively, with 22 bases between them. In DNA form, the CDR3 reads TGTGCCAGCAGATCTGGACGGCGAACCTGGGGGGGCTACACCTTC. It yields the protein CASRSGRRTWGGYTF.

To note about this clonotype: This likely traces to a read error, being one base from a far larger clone. The rearrangement links TRBV6-1 to TRBJ2-1; the D gene could be TRBD1 or TRBD2 (5 bases each). Germline V CDR1 and CDR2: MNHNS, SASEGT. This CDR3 is built from 11 residues. This CDR3 is CASMRGNGQFF. CDR3 in DNA: TGTGCCAGCATGAGGGGCAATGGGCAGTTCTTC.

This clonotype was observed many times. The chain uses TRBV6-5 and TRBJ2-7; D unresolved. V was cut by 0 bases and J by 4 bases, with 16 bases left in between. The CDR3 extends over 16 amino acids. Germline CDR1 is MNHEY and CDR2 is SVGAGI. The CDR3 nucleotides are TGTGCCAGCAGTTACTCAGGTTCGTTGCTCATTTACGAGCAGTACTTC. This gives the protein CASSYSGSLLIYEQYF.

The J gene is TRBJ1-2, the V gene TRBV9, with D maybe TRBD1 (6 bases). The V gene lost 4 bases and the J gene lost 7 bases, with 17 bases spanning the gap. This CDR3 is built from 14 residues. CDR1 and CDR2 from the germline V gene are SGDLS and YYNGEE. In DNA, the CDR3 is TGTGCCAGCAGCACTAGGGGGGTCGGTGGTGGCTACACCTTC. The encoded protein is CASSTRGVGGGYTF.

There are many counts of this clonotype. This chain uses TRBV4-1 with TRBJ2-2; D ambiguous. V gave up 0 bases and J gave up 6 bases, with 14 bases separating them. The CDR3 spans 16 residues. Looked up from germline, CDR1 is MGHRA and CDR2 is YSYEKL. The CDR3 nucleotides are TGCGCCAGCAGCCAAGATGGTCTAGGGTTTGCCGGGGAGCTGTTTTTT. Its protein is CASSQDGLGFAGELFF.

This clonotype came up many times. This sequence joins TRBV11-2 and TRBJ2-5, with TRBD2 matching 10 bases. The CDR3 contains 16 residues. Losses at the gene ends were 4 bases for V and 4 bases for J; bases not matched to a gene: 9. Germline V gene sequence: CDR1 SGHAT, CDR2 FQNNGV. The CDR3 reads CASSSQGSSGGETQYF. In DNA, the CDR3 is TGTGCCAGCAGCTCCCAAGGTTCTAGCGGGGGAGAGACCCAGTACTTC.

The chain employs TRBV28 and TRBJ2-5, with a weak D call TRBD2 (5 bases). Germline-derived CDR1 and CDR2 are MDHEN and SYDVKM. This CDR3 has 12 amino acids. Trimming shortened V by 8 bases and J by 2 bases, and 9 bases separated the two germline ends. In DNA, the CDR3 is TGTGCCAGCGCAACGGGGCAAGAGACCCAGTACTTC. Protein: CASATGQETQYF.

This clonotype was counted ten times or more. The gene calls are TRBV9 and TRBJ2-3, with no clear D. The CDR3 spans 13 residues. Trimming left V 4 bases short and J 6 bases short, with 12 bases between. Germline V gene data show CDR1 as SGDLS and CDR2 as YYNGEE. The CDR3 here is CASSPVPVDTQYF. In nucleotides, the CDR3 is TGTGCCAGCAGCCCTGTCCCCGTCGATACGCAGTATTTT.

This clonotype was seen ten or more times. This rearrangement joins TRBV28 to TRBJ2-7; TRBD1 might be the D (5 bases). Trimming took off 8 bases at V and 6 bases at J, with 26 bases between the two ends. CDR3 length equals 16 residues. Germline CDR1 reads MDHEN; CDR2 reads SYDVKM. The CDR3 DNA reads TGTGCCAGCCACAGGCCCCCGGAGACCTTAACGGTCGAGCAGTACTTC. Protein sequence: CASHRPPETLTVEQYF. The whole variable domain, remainder taken from reference TRBV28 and TRBJ2-7, is DVKVTQSSRYLVKRTGEKVFLECVQDMDHENMFWYRQDPGLGLRLIYFSYDVKMKEKGDIPEGYSVSREKKERFSLILESASTNQTSMYLCASHRPPETLTVEQYFGPGTRLTVT.

The chain joins TRBV28 to TRBJ2-3; a possible D gene is TRBD1 (6 bases). The CDR3 consists of 16 residues. Germline V gene sequence: CDR1 MDHEN, CDR2 SYDVKM. Between the trimmed V and J ends, which lost 4 bases and 2 bases, there was a span of 16 bases. The CDR3 reads CASSYPLNRVTDTQYF. The CDR3 coding sequence is TGTGCCAGCAGTTACCCATTGAACAGGGTCACAGATACGCAGTATTTT. Full variable domain (missing parts from reference TRBV28 and TRBJ2-3): DVKVTQSSRYLVKRTGEKVFLECVQDMDHENMFWYRQDPGLGLRLIYFSYDVKMKEKGDIPEGYSVSREKKERFSLILESASTNQTSMYLCASSYPLNRVTDTQYFGPGTRLTVL.

In its sample, this clonotype was seen many times. V is TRBV6-2 or TRBV6-3 and J is TRBJ2-7, with D unresolved. This CDR3 contains 13 residues. Between the trimmed V and J ends, which lost 4 bases and 3 bases, there was a span of 10 bases. The germline gives CDR1 MNHEY, CDR2 SVGEGT. The CDR3 here is CASSFANNYEQYF. The DNA for the CDR3 is TGTGCCAGCAGTTTTGCCAACAACTACGAGCAGTACTTC.

The genes are TRBV20-1 and TRBJ2-3, with D perhaps matching TRBD2 (6 bases). V was clipped by 5 bases and J by 2 bases, with 26 bases between them. The CDR3 has 18 residues. Germline loops: CDR1 DFQATT, CDR2 SNEGSKA (reference sequence). DNA of the CDR3: TGCAGTGCTTACCGGGGGACTTCCGTCGGGAGCCTCACAGATACGCAGTATTTT. Translation gives CSAYRGTSVGSLTDTQYF.

Many counts were recorded for this clonotype. The J gene is TRBJ2-7, the V gene TRBV6-1, with 7 bases aligning to TRBD2. V lost 0 bases and J lost 3; bases outside the gene matches: 8. This CDR3 comprises 16 residues. The germline CDR1 and CDR2 sequences are MNHNS and SASEGT. Here the CDR3 reads CASSEASGAGDYEQYF. Written as DNA, the CDR3 is TGTGCCAGCAGTGAAGCCTCGGGCGCGGGGGACTACGAGCAGTACTTC.

This clonotype was seen many times. The V gene is TRBV3-1, the J gene TRBJ2-7, with D uncertain. The CDR3 runs to 12 residues. The V gene's germline CDR1 is LGHDT and CDR2 YNNKEL (reference sequence). V dropped 2 bases and J dropped 6 bases, with 8 bases sitting between them. Written as DNA, the CDR3 is TGTGCCAGCAGCCAACTCAGTCGCGAGCAGTACTTC. Amino acid sequence: CASSQLSREQYF.

This clonotype was observed at least ten times. CDR3 residues: CAGRVGQGRNEQFF. The CDR3 DNA reads TGTGCCGGTAGGGTGGGACAGGGAAGAAATGAGCAGTTCTTC. V and J are TRBV2 and TRBJ2-1; 9 bases align to TRBD1. The CDR3 sequence is 14 residues long. The V and J ends lost 11 bases and 7 bases, in that order; junction bases with no gene match: 12. Looked up from germline, CDR1 is SNHLY and CDR2 is FYNNEI.

At least ten counts were recorded for this clonotype. V usage is TRBV29-1 and J usage is TRBJ2-3; D is perhaps TRBD1 (5 bases). Looked up from germline, CDR1 is SQVTM and CDR2 is ANQGSEA. The CDR3 is 13 residues long. Trimming took 4 bases from V and 3 from J, leaving 11 bases between them. For the CDR3, the DNA is TGCAGCGTTGTACAGGATCGAACAGATACGCAGTATTTT. It translates to CSVVQDRTDTQYF.

This clonotype was seen at least ten times. The chain uses TRBV5-1 and TRBJ2-1; D could derive from TRBD1 or TRBD2 (6 bases each). Trimming left V 0 bases short and J 8 bases short, with 9 bases between. This CDR3 has 13 amino acids. Germline V gene lookup returns CDR1 SGHRS and CDR2 YFSETQ. In nucleotides, the CDR3 is TGCGCCAGCAGCTTGGCCGGGGGCTATGAGCAGTTCTTC. This translates into CASSLAGGYEQFF. Full variable domain (missing parts from reference TRBV5-1 and TRBJ2-1): KAGVTQTPRYLIKTRGQQVTLSCSPISGHRSVSWYQQTPGQGLQFLFEYFSETQRNKGNFPGRFSGRQFSNSRSEMNVSTLELGDSALYLCASSLAGGYEQFFGPGTRLTVL.

This clonotype was recorded at least ten times. The V and J genes are TRBV27 and TRBJ1-1, with D tentatively TRBD1 (5 bases). The V and J ends lost 6 bases and 0 bases respectively, with 8 bases between them. This CDR3 has 13 amino acids. From germline, CDR1 is MNHEY and CDR2 SMNVEV (reference sequence). Written as DNA, the CDR3 is TGTGCCAGCAGACCGACAGTGAACACTGAAGCTTTCTTT. It yields the protein CASRPTVNTEAFF.

The chain carries TRBV28 and TRBJ2-5, with a possible D match to TRBD1 (6 bases). Per germline, CDR1 MDHEN and CDR2 SYDVKM. This CDR3 comprises 15 residues. V gave up 5 bases and J gave up 5 bases, with 18 bases separating them. The CDR3 reads CASSTAQGLSETQYF. In DNA form, the CDR3 reads TGTGCCAGCAGTACCGCCCAGGGGTTGTCGGAGACCCAGTACTTC.